The entry that follows covers one TCR beta chain sequence. Its matching antigen is unknown. This sample stems from a study of PD-1 blockade in classical Hodgkin lymphoma. Regarding the study as a whole: Initiation of nivolumab under 1 year after ASCT led to exclusion of patients.

The CDR3 is 15 amino acids. The V gene lost 4 bases and the J gene lost 6 bases, with 16 bases spanning the gap. CDR1 SEHNR and CDR2 FQNEAQ come from the germline V gene (reference sequence). Sequenced by immunoSEQ multiplex PCR; TCRdb stores in-frame clones only, minus some. The table includes 25,000 to 30,000 clones, approximately 78% detected once. Every patient had relapsed following autologous stem cell transplantation, and cohorts differed in brentuximab vedotin exposure. The specimen comprised peripheral blood mononuclear cells (PBMCs), sampled before the second cycle of nivolumab. This clonotype was obtained from a human donor with classical Hodgkin lymphoma. The J gene is TRBJ1-5, the V gene TRBV7-9; D possibly corresponds to TRBD1 (5 bases). The CDR3, as DNA: TGTGCCAGCAGCTCCCGGGGGGGTGGAGGTCAGCCCCAGCATTTT. Translated: CASSSRGGGGQPQHF.